One sample yielded the 9 T cell receptor beta chains listed below, sequenced in a study of metastatic and nonmetastatic thyroid tumors. Every patient underwent thyroid surgery untreated. TCRdb re-analyzed the PCR reads through MiXCR. The sample has about 69,000 clones; approximately 15% are singletons. The sample consisted of blood. The receptors originated from a male donor with papillary thyroid cancer or a benign thyroid nodule (not recorded which). Some clones in this sample may be carry-over from other donors' samples.

This clone has only a few counts. The rearrangement links TRBV6-4 to TRBJ2-1; D gene uncertain. Trimming took off 0 bases at V and 0 bases at J, with 9 bases between the two ends. Germline CDR1 is MRHNA and CDR2 is SNTAGT. This CDR3 is 16 amino acids long. The CDR3 region has the DNA TGTGCCAGCAGTGACTCACATCGGAGCTCCTACAATGAGCAGTTCTTC. As protein: CASSDSHRSSYNEQFF.

As for this clone: A read error may be the cause here, since a much bigger clone is one base away. The chain employs TRBV12-3 or TRBV12-4 and TRBJ2-3; D is possibly TRBD1 (6 bases). Trimming took off 6 bases at V and 1 base at J, with 14 bases between the two ends. CDR3 length: 15 amino acids. The CDR3 DNA reads TGTGCCAGCAGAGATGACAGGTGGGGCACAGATACGCAGTATTTT. Translated: CASRDDRWGTDTQYF.

This clone was seen at least ten times. The CDR3 protein is CASSYGGSNEQYV. CDR3 sequence (DNA): TGTGCCAGCAGTTATGGAGGGAGTAACGAGCAGTACGTC. This chain links TRBV6-2 or TRBV6-3 with TRBJ2-7, with D possibly matching TRBD2 (6 bases). CDR1 and CDR2 (germline): MNHEY, SVGEGT. Trimming removed 3 bases from V and 5 bases from J, with 11 bases in between. There are 13 residues in the CDR3.

This clone was found a few times. A much larger clone differs from this one at a single base, so this may be a read error. Different DNA sequences within this sample yield the same CDR3. This chain uses TRBV7-9 with TRBJ1-1; no clear D gene. Per the germline V gene, CDR1 is SEHNR and CDR2 is FQNEAQ (reference sequence). The CDR3 length is 12 residues. The germline V and J ends were trimmed by 5 bases and 10 bases, with 14 bases remaining between them. This CDR3 reads CASSANRLLAFF. CDR3 coding DNA: TGTGCCAGCAGCGCGAACCGTCTGTTAGCTTTCTTT.

At least ten counts were recorded for this clone. V is TRBV12-3 or TRBV12-4 and J is TRBJ1-2; D gene ambiguous. Trimming cost V 7 bases and J 5 bases, with 14 bases left between them. This CDR3 is 13 amino acids long. In nucleotides, the CDR3 is TGTGCCAGCACCAATGGACCGTCTTATGGCTACACCTTC. Encoded protein: CASTNGPSYGYTF.

At least ten counts were recorded for this clone. The genes are TRBV6-1 and TRBJ2-7, with D unresolved. With 3 bases removed from V and 2 bases from J, the gap between germline ends came to 5 bases. Germline CDR1 is MNHNS and CDR2 is SASEGT. The CDR3 is 12 residues long. This chain's CDR3 is CASSEAAYEQYV. DNA for the CDR3: TGTGCCAGCAGTGAGGCAGCCTACGAGCAGTACGTC.

The table lists this clone with a few counts. The chain combines TRBV28 with TRBJ2-7, with 10 bases that match TRBD2. The CDR3 extends over 16 amino acids. V was pared by 5 bases and J by 4 bases, with 11 bases of the junction left unmatched. Germline V gene sequence: CDR1 MDHEN, CDR2 SYDVKM. The CDR3 loop reads CASSTSGRALNYEQYF. The CDR3 bases are TGTGCCAGCAGTACGAGCGGGAGGGCCCTTAATTACGAGCAGTACTTC.

This clone was detected many times. CDR3 amino acids: CSARGGLRENTEAFF. The CDR3 DNA follows: TGCAGTGCTAGAGGAGGGCTTAGGGAGAACACTGAAGCTTTCTTT. The V gene is TRBV20-1, the J gene TRBJ1-1; D is undetermined. V gave up 1 base and J gave up 1 base, with 13 bases separating them. Looked up from germline, CDR1 is DFQATT and CDR2 is SNEGSKA (reference sequence). The CDR3 runs to 15 residues.

This clone was detected ten times or more. The V gene is TRBV5-8, the J gene TRBJ1-2; D is unclear. Trimming removed 4 bases from V and 6 bases from J, with 13 bases in between. The CDR3 has 13 amino acids. In germline, CDR1 is SGHTS, CDR2 YDEGEE. CDR3 DNA sequence: TGTGCCAGCAGCAACAGACCCGGGGATGGCTACACCTTC. Amino acids: CASSNRPGDGYTF.